The 13 T cell receptor beta chains listed next were all sequenced from one sample in a study of early T cells in non-severe SARS-CoV-2 infection. A single record per CDR3 protein comes from TCRdb applying MiXCR to the 5' RACE reads. The repertoire consists of approximately 44,000 distinct CDR3 sequences, with over 9% occurring once and the leading ten covering around 15%. The sample consisted of whole blood. The origin of the receptors is an adult who was a healthcare worker with PCR-confirmed SARS-CoV-2 infection or an uninfected control (not recorded which).

This clonotype was detected a few times. The chain combines TRBV25-1 with TRBJ2-5, with 11 bases aligning to TRBD1. Per the germline V gene, CDR1 is MGHDK and CDR2 is SYGVNS. The CDR3 covers 18 residues. The ends lost 3 bases at V and 0 bases at J; junction bases unmatched: 9. DNA of the CDR3: TGTGCCAGCAGTGAGTGGACAGGGGGCCTAGGGTACCAAGAGACCCAGTACTTC. Protein product: CASSEWTGGLGYQETQYF.

The chain joins TRBV20-1 to TRBJ2-3; 8 positions agree with TRBD2. Germline CDR1 and CDR2: DFQATT and SNEGSKA (reference sequence). Trimming removed 3 bases from V and 1 base from J; junction bases left unmatched: 6. The CDR3 has 15 residues. This CDR3 reads CSASIAGLGTDTQYF. The CDR3 nucleotides are TGCAGTGCTAGTATAGCGGGATTAGGCACAGATACGCAGTATTTT.

This clonotype came up a few times. V gene TRBV2 combines with J gene TRBJ2-1; 8 bases map to TRBD2. Germline CDR1 reads SNHLY; CDR2 reads FYNNEI. V was pared by 10 bases and J by 8 bases, with 13 bases of the junction left unmatched. The CDR3 consists of 14 residues. The CDR3 is CATLRAPGGDEQFF. The CDR3 bases are TGTGCCACCCTAAGGGCACCCGGGGGGGATGAGCAGTTCTTC.

At least ten counts were recorded for this clonotype. This chain joins TRBV7-3 and TRBJ2-1, with 7 bases matching TRBD1. Germline loops: CDR1 SGHTA, CDR2 FQGTGA. This CDR3 has 12 residues. V lost 2 bases and J lost 15; bases outside the gene matches: 7. The CDR3 region is CASSLGDRVLFF. In DNA form, the CDR3 reads TGTGCCAGCAGCTTAGGAGACAGGGTCTTGTTCTTC.

This clonotype was counted ten times or more. The chain recombines TRBV2 with TRBJ1-4; D is ambiguous. V dropped 4 bases and J dropped 6 bases, with 12 bases sitting between them. The CDR3 consists of 14 residues. The germline V gene has CDR1 SNHLY and CDR2 FYNNEI. The CDR3 protein is CASSASEADEKLFF. In DNA, the CDR3 is TGTGCCAGCAGTGCATCAGAGGCTGATGAAAAACTGTTTTTT.

This clonotype was found many times. The rearrangement joins TRBV30 to TRBJ2-1, with a weak D call TRBD2 (6 bases). Germline lookup yields CDR1 GTSNPN and CDR2 SVGIG (reference sequence). The germline V and J ends were trimmed by 2 bases and 12 bases, with 17 bases remaining between them. The CDR3 is made up of 13 amino acids. The CDR3, as DNA: TGTGCCTGGAGTCTTAACGCGGGGTCCGGGCAGTTCTTC. It encodes CAWSLNAGSGQFF.

This clonotype occurred many times. The chain couples TRBV29-1 to TRBJ2-1, with D possibly being TRBD1 (7 bases). V lost 7 bases and J lost 5, with 21 bases in between. Germline V gene sequence: CDR1 SQVTM, CDR2 ANQGSEA. The CDR3 loop spans 15 amino acids. Here the CDR3 DNA reads TGCAGCGCCCACAGGGGTGGGGGGATCGACAATGAGCAGTTCTTC. Protein: CSAHRGGGIDNEQFF.

Ten or more counts support this clonotype. The rearrangement uses TRBV4-3 and TRBJ2-1; D call uncertain. Germline CDR1 LGHNA, CDR2 YSLEER. The CDR3 totals 15 residues. Trimming left V 0 bases short and J 5 bases short, with 11 bases between. The DNA for the CDR3 is TGCGCCAGCAGCCAAGAAGGCAGAACCGACAATGAGCAGTTCTTC. Its protein is CASSQEGRTDNEQFF.

In this sample, this clonotype turned up many times. The rearrangement links TRBV6-1 to TRBJ2-3, with 8 bases fitting TRBD1. Germline trimming cut 5 bases from V and 2 bases from J; bases unmatched to any gene: 6. The CDR3 spans 15 residues. Germline CDR1 MNHNS, CDR2 SASEGT. The CDR3 DNA follows: TGTGCCAGCAGTATCTGGACAGGGACCACAGATACGCAGTATTTT. This codes for CASSIWTGTTDTQYF.

This chain connects TRBV6-2 or TRBV6-3 to TRBJ2-2; D call uncertain. The CDR3 consists of 13 residues. Trimming removed 10 bases at V and 4 bases at J, with 13 bases between. Germline assignment: CDR1 MNHEY and CDR2 SVGEGT. The DNA for the CDR3 is TGTGCCACCGCCTCACACCTCACCGGGGAGCTGTTTTTT. Amino acid sequence: CATASHLTGELFF.

Ten or more counts support this clonotype. The chain couples TRBV27 to TRBJ2-3; D not resolved. With 5 bases removed from V and 2 bases from J, the gap between germline ends came to 14 bases. CDR3 length: 15 amino acids. CDR1 MNHEY and CDR2 SMNVEV come from the germline V gene (reference sequence). The CDR3 DNA sequence: TGTGCCAGCAGTCCACCCAGTCCTTTCACAGATACGCAGTATTTT. Protein product: CASSPPSPFTDTQYF.

The CDR3 sequence: CASSDRGGQLYF. The CDR3 DNA reads TGTGCCAGCTCGGACAGGGGGGGACAGCTATACTTC. This sequence joins TRBV6-6 and TRBJ2-4; 10 bases fit TRBD1. J lost 16 bases, V lost 8 bases, and 11 bases had no gene match. This CDR3 comprises 12 residues. The germline CDR1 and CDR2 sequences are MNHNY and SVGAGI (reference sequence).

To note about this clonotype: This may be a read error, as it is one base from a much larger clone. J is TRBJ2-2 and V is TRBV5-1; D assignment may be TRBD1 or TRBD2 (5 bases each). This CDR3 has 15 amino acids. Trimming took off 1 base at V and 7 bases at J, with 14 bases between the two ends. Germline values: CDR1 SGHRS, CDR2 YFSETQ. The CDR3 sequence is CASSLWIGGIGELFF. The CDR3 nucleotides are TGCGCCAGCAGCTTGTGGATTGGGGGTATCGGGGAGCTGTTTTTT.